The clone carrying this T cell receptor (beta chain) was counted a few times. Its target is unknown. The Oncomine TCR Beta short-read assay was applied to DNA of cultured CD4+ T cells. Cultured CD4+ T cells yielded the extracted genomic DNA. In TCRdb, the PCR reads were re-called with MiXCR into one record per CDR3 protein. Among thousands of distinct CDR3 sequences, more than 25% were seen once, and the ten largest hold around 25%. Treatment specified: roughly 10-day PBMC culture with coronavirus spike peptide pools or control peptides (ViraFEST assay). Those CD4+ T cells from the unexposed donor predate the COVID-19 pandemic (2011-2018). Antigen-specific T cells were expanded with peptide pools by ViraFEST, and TCRs were then sequenced. At days 3 and 7, half the medium was exchanged for fresh IL-2 medium. This sample stems from a study of vaccination and CD4 T cells after COVID-19. The CDR3 spans 16 residues. Germline V gives CDR1 KGHDR, CDR2 SFDVKD. With V trimmed by 4 bases and J by 8 bases, 11 bases remained unmatched.

This clonotype was obtained from a human donor in good health. Sequencing was done on a sample of CD4+ T cells from blood, cultured in vitro. The chain has TRBV24-1 and TRBJ2-1; 9 bases align to TRBD1. The DNA for the CDR3 is TGTGCCACCAGTGAATCCCCGGGACAGGGAGGGTATGAGCAGTTCTTC. The encoded protein is CATSESPGQGGYEQFF.